A selection of T cell receptor beta chains follows, all from one sample in a study of Graves' ophthalmopathy and Graves' hyperthyroidism. One entry per CDR3 protein results from TCRdb running MiXCR on the multiplex PCR reads. The sample comprises fewer than 600,000 distinct CDR3 sequences, approximately 15% of which are singletons, and roughly 9.8% rests with the top ten. The material sequenced was blood. The source of these receptors is a woman aged 25 to 39 with Graves' ophthalmopathy. Both conserved end residues are part of each CDR3. Each record gives: D gene, J gene, V gene, clone size, CDR3 DNA, CDR3 protein. The D gene is left open where the match is weak. Clone sizes are given selectively: once, few, many, or a class where the clone is expanded.

D: -
J: TRBJ2-7
V: TRBV12-3/TRBV12-4
size: many
DNA: TGTGCCAGCGGAAGTGAACCGGGATCCTACGAGCAGTACTTC
CDR3: CASGSEPGSYEQYF

D: -
J: TRBJ1-5
V: TRBV5-5
size: many
DNA: TGTGCCAGCAGCTTCAGGGAGGGACGCAATCAGCCCCAGCATTTT
CDR3: CASSFREGRNQPQHF

D: -
J: TRBJ2-7
V: TRBV7-2
size: many
DNA: TGTGCCAGCAAACTAAACTACGAGCAGTACTTC
CDR3: CASKLNYEQYF

D: -
J: TRBJ1-1
V: TRBV29-1
size: many
DNA: TGCAGCGCAAGAGAACCCACAGAGGGAGCTTTCTTT
CDR3: CSAREPTEGAFF

D: TRBD1
J: TRBJ2-5
V: TRBV6-1
size: many
DNA: TGTGCCAGCAGTGAAGCGTTTTGGGACAGGGCCCAAGAGACCCAGTACTTC
CDR3: CASSEAFWDRAQETQYF

D: -
J: TRBJ1-2
V: TRBV12-3/TRBV12-4
size: -
DNA: TGTGCCAGCACTACGGACTGGTTAGGCTACACCTTC
CDR3: CASTTDWLGYTF

D: TRBD1
J: TRBJ1-6
V: TRBV7-9
size: many
DNA: TGTGCCAGCAGCCCAGGGGGCAGTACAAATTCACCCCTCCACTTT
CDR3: CASSPGGSTNSPLHF

D: TRBD2
J: TRBJ2-5
V: TRBV28
size: many
DNA: TGTGCCAGCAGTTTGGGACTAGCGGGGGAGTTACTTGAGACCCAGTACTTC
CDR3: CASSLGLAGELLETQYF

D: TRBD1
J: TRBJ2-7
V: TRBV5-1
size: many
DNA: TGCGCCAGCAGCCTTAAGACAGGGGGGACGAGCTCCTACGAGCAGTACTTC
CDR3: CASSLKTGGTSSYEQYF

D: TRBD1
J: TRBJ2-5
V: TRBV11-2
size: many
DNA: TGTGCCAGCAGCTTAGGACCGGACAGGGGGCTGGAGACCCAGTACTTC
CDR3: CASSLGPDRGLETQYF

D: TRBD2
J: TRBJ2-2
V: TRBV7-9
size: -
DNA: TGTGCCAGCAGCTTGGGAGCGGGGGTACCCGGGGAGCTGTTTTTT
CDR3: CASSLGAGVPGELFF

D: -
J: TRBJ1-2
V: TRBV4-1
size: many
DNA: TGCGCCAGCAGCCAATTGTCAGAGGCCTATGGCTACACCTTC
CDR3: CASSQLSEAYGYTF

D: -
J: TRBJ2-5
V: TRBV6-1
size: many
DNA: TGTGCCAGCAGGACAGTGGAGACCCAGTACTTC
CDR3: CASRTVETQYF

D: -
J: TRBJ1-5
V: TRBV28
size: many
DNA: TGTGCCAGCAGTTGGTTTTCCGGCAATCAGCCCCAGCATTTT
CDR3: CASSWFSGNQPQHF

D: -
J: TRBJ1-1
V: TRBV30
size: many
DNA: TGTGCCTGGAGTGTATCGGAGGGTTGGGTTCAGGACACTGAAGCTTTCTTT
CDR3: CAWSVSEGWVQDTEAFF

D: -
J: TRBJ1-5
V: TRBV18
size: -
DNA: TGTGCCAGCTCACTCTATAGCAATCAGCCCCAGCGTTTT
CDR3: CASSLYSNQPQRF

D: TRBD1
J: TRBJ1-2
V: TRBV29-1
size: -
DNA: TGCAGCGTTGTGTTGGGACAGGCGGATGGCTACACCTTC
CDR3: CSVVLGQADGYTF

D: TRBD1
J: TRBJ1-6
V: TRBV12-3/TRBV12-4
size: many
DNA: TGTGCCAGCAGGGGGACAGTCCTCCACTTT
CDR3: CASRGTVLHF

D: -
J: TRBJ2-7
V: TRBV19
size: many
DNA: TGTGCCAGTAGTATTAGTGGGAGATCGGACGAGCAGTACTTC
CDR3: CASSISGRSDEQYF

D: -
J: TRBJ2-2
V: TRBV5-1
size: few
DNA: TGCGCCAGCACCTCAGCGAACACCGGGGAGCTGTTTTTT
CDR3: CASTSANTGELFF

D: -
J: TRBJ1-1
V: TRBV18
size: -
DNA: TGTGCCAGCTCACAACGGACCGCTACTAACACTGAAGCTTTCTTT
CDR3: CASSQRTATNTEAFF

D: -
J: TRBJ2-7
V: TRBV20-1
size: many
DNA: TGCAGTGCTAGAGGTTTGGGTCCAGTGGGCTACGAGCAGTACTTC
CDR3: CSARGLGPVGYEQYF

D: -
J: TRBJ1-2
V: TRBV6-1
size: many
DNA: TGTGCCAGCAGTGAAGCGCAGGTTGGAGGCTACACCTTC
CDR3: CASSEAQVGGYTF

D: -
J: TRBJ2-5
V: TRBV3-1
size: few
DNA: TGTGCCAGCAGCCCAGTGGGCGGGGCGAACCAAGAGACCCAGTACTTC
CDR3: CASSPVGGANQETQYF

D: -
J: TRBJ1-6
V: TRBV2
size: many
DNA: TGTGCCAGCAAGGGGAATTCACCCCTCCACTTT
CDR3: CASKGNSPLHF

D: -
J: TRBJ1-1
V: TRBV12-3/TRBV12-4
size: many
DNA: TGTGCCAGCAGTTTATATCCTCTAGCCCAGGGCACTGAAGCTTTCTTT
CDR3: CASSLYPLAQGTEAFF

D: -
J: TRBJ2-5
V: TRBV6-1
size: many
DNA: TGTGCCAGCAGTGATTTTGATCCAGAGACCCAGTACTTC
CDR3: CASSDFDPETQYF

D: -
J: TRBJ2-7
V: TRBV6-1
size: many
DNA: TGTGCCAGCCGGGCGGTAACCGGGCCTCAGTACGAGCAGTACTTC
CDR3: CASRAVTGPQYEQYF

D: -
J: TRBJ1-1
V: TRBV5-5
size: many
DNA: TGTGCCAGCAGCTTGGCCATTGGAGCAGAAGCTTTCTTT
CDR3: CASSLAIGAEAFF

D: TRBD2
J: TRBJ2-7
V: TRBV6-1
size: -
DNA: TGTGCCAGCGAGGAACTAGCGGGAGCCGAGCAGTACTTC
CDR3: CASEELAGAEQYF

D: -
J: TRBJ1-1
V: TRBV5-1
size: few
DNA: TGCGCCAGCAGCTTGGTGGGGGGTATCGACGTCGCTGAAGCTTTCTTT
CDR3: CASSLVGGIDVAEAFF

D: -
J: TRBJ2-2
V: TRBV6-1
size: many
DNA: TGTGCCAGCAGTGCGAACGATGGGGGCACCGGGGAGCTGTTTTTT
CDR3: CASSANDGGTGELFF

D: -
J: TRBJ1-1
V: TRBV3-1
size: -
DNA: TGTGCCAGCAGCCCGGGACGCCTCGCATGGAACACTGAAGCTTTCTTT
CDR3: CASSPGRLAWNTEAFF

D: -
J: TRBJ1-2
V: TRBV2
size: many
DNA: TGTGCCAGCGGACCGGACTATGGCTACACCTTC
CDR3: CASGPDYGYTF

D: TRBD2
J: TRBJ2-5
V: TRBV6-5
size: many
DNA: TGTGCCAGCAGTTCGGAAGCGGGGCGCTGGGAGACCCAGTACTTC
CDR3: CASSSEAGRWETQYF

D: -
J: TRBJ1-5
V: TRBV11-1
size: many
DNA: TGTGCCAGCAGCTTCCCCGGCAGGGCACAGCCCCAGCATTTT
CDR3: CASSFPGRAQPQHF

D: -
J: TRBJ1-3
V: TRBV7-2
size: many
DNA: TGTGCCAGCAGCCTACAATCCGGGACCGAAGGGAGCATATATTTT
CDR3: CASSLQSGTEGSIYF

D: -
J: TRBJ1-6
V: TRBV27
size: -
DNA: TGTGCCAGCGCTCTAGGGACCAACTATAATTCACCCCTCCACTTT
CDR3: CASALGTNYNSPLHF

D: TRBD2
J: TRBJ2-2
V: TRBV15
size: -
DNA: TGTGCCACCAGGAGGACTAGCGACGCCGGGGAGCTGTTTTTT
CDR3: CATRRTSDAGELFF

D: TRBD1
J: TRBJ1-1
V: TRBV11-2
size: many
DNA: TGTGCCAGCAGCTTACCTGGACAGGGGTTCACTGAAGCTTTCTTT
CDR3: CASSLPGQGFTEAFF

D: -
J: TRBJ1-5
V: TRBV20-1
size: many
DNA: TGCAGTGCTACCCCCCCTGGAGGGTATAATCAGCCCCAGCATTTT
CDR3: CSATPPGGYNQPQHF

D: -
J: TRBJ2-5
V: TRBV12-3/TRBV12-4
size: -
DNA: TGTGCCAGCAGCGCCGGGGGGCGCGGGCTCGGGACCCAGTACTTC
CDR3: CASSAGGRGLGTQYF

D: TRBD1
J: TRBJ1-2
V: TRBV4-2
size: many
DNA: TGTGCCAGCAGCCCCCAGACAGGGGGCTATGGCTACACCTTC
CDR3: CASSPQTGGYGYTF

D: TRBD1
J: TRBJ1-2
V: TRBV28
size: many
DNA: TGTGCCAGCAGTTTGGGGACAGGCGAGGGCTATGGCTACACCTTC
CDR3: CASSLGTGEGYGYTF

D: TRBD1
J: TRBJ2-4
V: TRBV12-3/TRBV12-4
size: many
DNA: TGTGCCAGCACCTGGACAGGGACGGCCAAAAACATTCAGTACTTC
CDR3: CASTWTGTAKNIQYF

D: TRBD1
J: TRBJ1-5
V: TRBV6-1
size: many
DNA: TGTGCCAGCACCGGACAGGGAAAACAGCCCCAGCATTTT
CDR3: CASTGQGKQPQHF

D: TRBD1
J: TRBJ2-5
V: TRBV6-1
size: -
DNA: TGTGCCAGCGGGAAGGGGGCGGTAGAGACCCAGTACTTC
CDR3: CASGKGAVETQYF

D: TRBD2
J: TRBJ2-5
V: TRBV10-3
size: many
DNA: TGTGCCACGTCGTTGGGGCTAGCGGGAGTCGAGACCCAGTACTTC
CDR3: CATSLGLAGVETQYF